The rows below give T cell receptor beta chains drawn from one sample of a study of Tregs in tolerant kidney transplant recipients. Only in-frame clones appear in the TCRdb table, and some are missing; sequencing was by immunoSEQ multiplex PCR. Of some 250,000 clones in the sample, 80% to 85% are singletons; the top ten hold 0.5% to 0.65%. The sample consisted of CD4+ T cells from blood. Source of these receptors: a human donor in good health. The CDR3 runs from the conserved cysteine through the conserved F or W. Each record gives: clone size, V gene, D gene, J gene, CDR3 DNA, CDR3 protein. The D gene is left open where the match is weak. The size of a clone is reported for some rows only, either as once, few or many, or as a class for expanded clones.

NA	TRBV20-1	NA	TRBJ2-3	TGCAGTGCTATTAGCACAGATACGCAGTATTTT	CSAISTDTQYF
NA	TRBV27	NA	TRBJ2-3	TGTGCCAGCAGTTTACAGGGATCTACAGATACGCAGTATTTT	CASSLQGSTDTQYF
NA	TRBV6-1	NA	TRBJ1-1	TGTGCCAGCATAAGTACCCTCACTGAAGCTTTCTTT	CASISTLTEAFF
NA	TRBV29-1	TRBD1	TRBJ1-1	TGCAGCGGGGGGACAGGCCAAACCACTGAAGCTTTCTTT	CSGGTGQTTEAFF
NA	TRBV6-5	NA	TRBJ2-3	TGTGCCAGCAACCCTGGGGGTACCCGCACAGATACGCAGTATTTT	CASNPGGTRTDTQYF
NA	TRBV2	NA	TRBJ1-5	TGTGCCAGCAGCCCAAGGTTAGGGGTCGGCCAGCCCCAGCATTTT	CASSPRLGVGQPQHF
NA	TRBV6-1	NA	TRBJ1-1	TGTGCCAGCAGTGAAATGAGGTTGAACACTGAAGCTTTCTTT	CASSEMRLNTEAFF
NA	TRBV11-2	TRBD1	TRBJ2-7	TGTGCCAGCAGCGTCGCGACAGGGGTCCAGTACGAGCAGTACTTC	CASSVATGVQYEQYF
once	TRBV4-2	NA	TRBJ1-3	TGTGCCAGCAGCCAAGATGGGACTGCCCACTCTGGAAACACCATATATTTT	CASSQDGTAHSGNTIYF
NA	TRBV27	NA	TRBJ1-2	TGTGCCAGCAGTCTCCGGTACAGCCTCTATGGCTACACCTTC	CASSLRYSLYGYTF
NA	TRBV6-5	NA	TRBJ1-1	TGTGCCAGCAGCCCCAGTCTCAGGGGTAAGGGGGTAGCTTTCTTT	CASSPSLRGKGVAFF
NA	TRBV7-2	NA	TRBJ2-7	TGTGCCAGCAGCTCCTACTACCGCAGAGACTACGAGCAGTACTTC	CASSSYYRRDYEQYF
NA	TRBV7-9	NA	TRBJ2-1	TGTGCCAGCAACTCAGTGGGAGATGGGGGCAATGAGCAGTTCTTC	CASNSVGDGGNEQFF
NA	TRBV18	TRBD1	TRBJ1-3	TGTGCCAGCTCACCCTGGGACAGATCGATCTCTGGAAACACCATATATTTT	CASSPWDRSISGNTIYF
NA	TRBV7-3	TRBD1	TRBJ2-5	TGTGCCAGCAGCTTATCTGGACAGGGATTGGAGACCCAGTACTTC	CASSLSGQGLETQYF
NA	TRBV25-1	TRBD1	TRBJ1-1	TGTGCCAGCAGTGAGGGGACAGGTCGTGTTGAAGCTTTCTTT	CASSEGTGRVEAFF
NA	TRBV19	TRBD1	TRBJ1-5	TGTGCCAGTAGTAGCGCCGGGACAGCAAGCAATCAGCCCCAGCATTTT	CASSSAGTASNQPQHF
NA	TRBV5-4	TRBD1	TRBJ1-2	TGTGCCAGCAGCGCAAAGATTGGACAGGGGGCATATGGCTACACCTTC	CASSAKIGQGAYGYTF
NA	TRBV7-7	TRBD2	TRBJ2-3	TGTGCCAGCAGCTTAAGCGGGGCTTCAGATACGCAGTATTTT	CASSLSGASDTQYF
NA	TRBV6-5	TRBD1	TRBJ2-3	TGTGCCAGCAGAACAGGGGGTCAGAGGACAGATACGCAGTATTTT	CASRTGGQRTDTQYF
NA	TRBV5-4	TRBD2	TRBJ2-7	TGTGCCAGCAGCTTGGGAAATAGCGGGGGTTCGAGCTCCTACGAGCAGTACTTC	CASSLGNSGGSSSYEQYF
NA	TRBV5-1	TRBD1	TRBJ2-1	TGCGCCAGCAGCTTAAGACAGGGTAATGAGCAGTTCTTC	CASSLRQGNEQFF
NA	TRBV9	NA	TRBJ2-7	TGTGCCAGCAGCTTAACCGGGACAACCTACGAGCAGTACTTC	CASSLTGTTYEQYF
NA	TRBV6-5	NA	TRBJ2-5	TGTGCCAGCAGTTACTCGAAAATCCAAGAGACCCAGTACTTC	CASSYSKIQETQYF
NA	TRBV4-2	NA	TRBJ1-6	TGTGCCAGCAGCCAAGATAGGACTCGCGGCGATTCACCCCTCCACTTT	CASSQDRTRGDSPLHF
NA	TRBV18	NA	TRBJ1-1	TGTGCCAGCTCACCACGGGTGGGGGGGCTAGGAACTGAAGCTTTCTTT	CASSPRVGGLGTEAFF
NA	TRBV5-4	TRBD1	TRBJ2-7	TGTGCCAGCAGCTCAAGCCGGGACAGGGTGTCCTACGAGCAGTACTTC	CASSSSRDRVSYEQYF
NA	TRBV10-1	TRBD1	TRBJ2-3	TGCGCCAGCAGTGGACAGGGGGGTAGCACAGATACGCAGTATTTT	CASSGQGGSTDTQYF
NA	TRBV11-3	TRBD2	TRBJ2-7	TGTGCCAGCAGCCAGACTAGCGGGAGTCCGTACTTC	CASSQTSGSPYF
NA	TRBV9	NA	TRBJ2-1	TGTGCCAGCAGCGTAGACCAGATCCGAAATGAGCAGTTCTTC	CASSVDQIRNEQFF
few	TRBV6-5	NA	TRBJ1-6	TGTGCCAGCAGGGAGGGGAGCCATAATTCACCCCTCCACTTT	CASREGSHNSPLHF
NA	TRBV29-1	TRBD1	TRBJ1-5	TGCAGCGTGGGACAGCCAAATCAGCCCCAGCATTTT	CSVGQPNQPQHF
NA	TRBV29-1	NA	TRBJ1-2	TGCAGCGTCGAACCTACAGGGAATAGCCTTTATGGCTACACCTTC	CSVEPTGNSLYGYTF
NA	TRBV5-1	NA	TRBJ1-3	TGCGCCAGCAGCTTGCGCCACGATGGAGACACCATATATTTT	CASSLRHDGDTIYF
NA	TRBV19	NA	TRBJ1-1	TGTGCCAGTAGCTTGGGTTGGGGGGCGTTCACTGAAGCTTTCTTT	CASSLGWGAFTEAFF
NA	TRBV6-1	NA	TRBJ2-6	TGTGCCAGTTTTACAGGGTTCTCTGGGGCCAACGTCCTGACTTTC	CASFTGFSGANVLTF
few	TRBV27	NA	TRBJ1-2	TGTGCCAGCAGCCTAGGTTTTTATGGCTACACCTTC	CASSLGFYGYTF
NA	TRBV6-6	TRBD1	TRBJ1-2	TGTGCCAGCAGTTCCCGGGTTGAACAGGGGCATGGCTACACCTTC	CASSSRVEQGHGYTF